These 9 T cell receptor beta chains originate from one sample sequenced in a study of T cell responses to AZD1222 COVID-19 vaccine. The table came from immunoSEQ multiplex PCR; TCRdb's copy has only in-frame clones and leaves some out. The table shows approximately 140,000 clones, with roughly 90% occurring only once. Sequenced material: peripheral blood, taken on day 0 of AZD1222 vaccination. These receptors came from an adult in good health.

This clone was recorded only once. V gene TRBV19 combines with J gene TRBJ2-1; TRBD2 matches at 15 bases. Trimming removed 5 bases from V and 0 bases from J; junction bases left unmatched: 2. Per germline, CDR1 LNHDA and CDR2 SQIVND (reference sequence). This CDR3 spans 17 amino acids. Here the CDR3 reads CASSGTSGGSSYNEQFF. The DNA for the CDR3 is TGTGCCAGTAGTGGGACTAGCGGGGGGAGCTCCTACAATGAGCAGTTCTTC.

The chain is built from TRBV3-1 (or the pseudogene TRBV3-2) and TRBJ1-1, with a tentative D call TRBD1 (6 bases). CDR3 length: 14 amino acids. CDR1 is LGHDT, CDR2 YNNKEL, per germline (reference sequence). Trimming removed 4 bases at V and 4 bases at J, with 13 bases between. CDR3 region: CASSLAGTSTEAFF. The CDR3, as DNA: TGTGCCAGCAGCCTAGCCGGGACAAGCACTGAAGCTTTCTTT.

The chain uses TRBV6-6 and TRBJ2-1, with 11 bases that match TRBD2. This CDR3 comprises 19 residues. The germline CDR1 and CDR2 sequences are MNHNY and SVGAGI (reference sequence). J lost 5 bases, V lost 5 bases, and 17 bases had no gene match. The CDR3 spells CASSPLWLAGGHLDNEQFF. CDR3 in DNA: TGTGCCAGCAGTCCGTTGTGGCTAGCGGGAGGCCATCTAGACAATGAGCAGTTCTTC.

CDR3 bases: TGTGCCAGCAGCCCAGGACTAGCGGGAGAAACCGGGGAGCTGTTTTTT. Amino acids: CASSPGLAGETGELFF. The chain is built from TRBV4-2 and TRBJ2-2, with 13 bases that match TRBD2. Trimming removed 4 bases from V and 5 bases from J; junction bases left unmatched: 4. The CDR3 is 16 residues long. CDR1 is LGHNA, CDR2 YNFKEQ, per germline.

The chain combines TRBV21-1 with TRBJ2-7; the table assigns TRBD2, which was not confirmed against the DNA. TRBV21-1 is given as a pseudogene. The CDR3 runs to 19 residues. The CDR3 DNA follows: TGTGCCAGCAGCGTAAAGGGGGGTGGGCTGCCTAGCGGAAGCTACGAGCAGTACTTC. As protein: CASSVKGGGLPSGSYEQYF.

The CDR3 DNA reads TGTGCCAGCAGCTTAGGCGACAGGGCCCATGAGCAGTTCTTC. It is translated as CASSLGDRAHEQFF. The V and J genes are TRBV7-2 and TRBJ2-1; 7 bases agree with TRBD1. With V trimmed by 1 base and J by 8 bases, 5 bases remained unmatched. The CDR3 runs 14 residues. CDR1 is SGHTA, CDR2 FQGNSA, per germline.

The chain joins TRBV6-4 to TRBJ1-5; D might be TRBD1 (5 bases). Trimming removed 4 bases at V and 2 bases at J, with 9 bases between. Germline values: CDR1 MRHNA, CDR2 SNTAGT. This CDR3 has 14 amino acids. CDR3: CASSAQGGNQPQHF. CDR3 coding DNA: TGTGCCAGCAGTGCCCAGGGAGGCAATCAGCCCCAGCATTTT.

The chain employs TRBV4-3 and TRBJ2-3; possible D gene TRBD2, 6 bases. Trimming took 4 bases from V and 0 from J, leaving 11 bases between them. In germline, CDR1 is LGHNA, CDR2 YSLEER. This CDR3 spans 15 amino acids. The CDR3 spells CASSPAGTSTDTQYF. CDR3 sequence (DNA): TGCGCCAGCAGCCCAGCCGGGACTAGCACAGATACGCAGTATTTT.

V usage is TRBV4-2 and J usage is TRBJ2-1; TRBD2 might be the D (6 bases). The CDR3 is 14 residues long. The germline V and J ends were trimmed by 1 base and 4 bases, with 8 bases remaining between them. From germline, CDR1 is LGHNA and CDR2 YNFKEQ. Here the CDR3 reads CASSQGGEYNEQFF. The CDR3 coding sequence is TGTGCCAGCAGCCAAGGGGGGGAGTACAATGAGCAGTTCTTC.